Shown below are 28 T cell receptor beta chains from a single sample sequenced in a study of blood T cell repertoires in COVID-19. Profiling relied on immunoSEQ multiplex PCR, and the TCRdb table lists in-frame clones only, not all of them. The sample contains 190,000 or so clones, approximately 87% of which appear only once. The specimen sequenced was peripheral blood. The source is a man in his fifties or sixties who had recovered from COVID-19.

V usage is TRBV3-1 (or the pseudogene TRBV3-2) and J usage is TRBJ2-5, with 13 bases that match TRBD2. The V and J ends lost 1 base and 0 bases, in that order; junction bases with no gene match: 14. Per the germline V gene, CDR1 is LGHDT and CDR2 is YNNKEL (reference sequence). This CDR3 contains 21 residues. CDR3 residues: CASSQGVGTSGDYWYQETQYF. DNA of the CDR3: TGTGCCAGCAGCCAAGGAGTAGGGACTAGCGGGGACTACTGGTACCAAGAGACCCAGTACTTC.

This CDR3 reads CASSVDQVNYGYTF. The CDR3 bases are TGTGCCAGCAGCGTAGATCAGGTCAACTATGGCTACACCTTC. The chain employs TRBV9 and TRBJ1-2; no reliable D call. The V and J ends lost 0 bases and 2 bases respectively, with 8 bases between them. The CDR3 is 14 residues long. The V gene's germline CDR1 is SGDLS and CDR2 YYNGEE.

The chain combines TRBV4-2 with TRBJ2-7, with 8 nucleotides matching TRBD1. Germline CDR1 and CDR2: LGHNA and YNFKEQ. CDR3 length: 13 amino acids. Trimming removed 5 bases from V and 13 bases from J; junction bases left unmatched: 13. The CDR3 coding sequence is TGTGCCAGCAGCGCCAACGGACAGGGCAAGAACTACTTC. This sequence encodes CASSANGQGKNYF.

About this clone itself: Other nucleotide sequences in the sample specify the same CDR3. The genes are TRBV12-3 or TRBV12-4 and TRBJ1-1; no firm D call. The germline V and J ends were trimmed by 3 bases and 1 base, with 6 bases remaining between them. The CDR3 loop spans 13 amino acids. CDR3 sequence reads: CASSFAGNTEAFF. DNA of the CDR3: TGTGCCAGCAGTTTCGCAGGGAACACTGAAGCTTTCTTT.

The CDR3 region is CASRYETGNTEAFF. The CDR3 DNA reads as TGTGCCAGCAGGTACGAGACAGGGAACACTGAAGCTTTCTTT. The chain is built from TRBV7-2 and TRBJ1-1; weak D call: TRBD1 (6 bases). CDR3 size: 14 residues. V lost 6 bases to trimming and J lost 1 base, with 12 bases between them. The germline CDR1 and CDR2 sequences are SGHTA and FQGNSA.

The chain recombines TRBV28 with TRBJ2-2; unclear D gene. The CDR3 runs to 11 residues. Germline loops: CDR1 MDHEN, CDR2 SYDVKM. V shed 6 bases and J shed 8 bases, with 7 bases lying between them. CDR3 protein: CASRARGELFF. CDR3 bases: TGTGCCAGCAGAGCCCGAGGGGAGCTGTTTTTT.

The chain uses TRBV19 and TRBJ2-1; 11 nucleotides agree with TRBD2. This CDR3 is 16 amino acids long. The V gene's germline CDR1 is LNHDA and CDR2 SQIVND (reference sequence). With 5 bases clipped from V and 6 bases from J, the junction kept 9 bases outside the gene matches. This CDR3 reads CASSLPLAGGSNEQFF. CDR3 coding DNA: TGTGCCAGTAGTTTGCCTCTAGCGGGAGGAAGCAATGAGCAGTTCTTC.

This rearrangement joins TRBV27 to TRBJ2-5, with a tentative D call TRBD2 (6 bases). The CDR3 sequence is 15 residues long. Trimming took off 8 bases at V and 0 bases at J, with 16 bases between the two ends. Germline V gene lookup returns CDR1 MNHEY and CDR2 SMNVEV (reference sequence). The CDR3 protein is CASGGKGRYQETQYF. The CDR3 bases are TGTGCCAGCGGCGGGAAGGGAAGGTACCAAGAGACCCAGTACTTC.

The chain recombines TRBV30 with TRBJ2-1; TRBD2 is a possible D gene (7 bases). CDR3 size: 15 residues. V lost 2 bases and J 4 bases, leaving 15 bases between the germline ends. The germline V gene has CDR1 GTSNPN and CDR2 SVGIG (reference sequence). CDR3 amino acids: CAWSTRGAKYNEQFF. The CDR3 region has the DNA TGTGCCTGGAGTACCCGGGGGGCGAAATACAATGAGCAGTTCTTC.

The table lists this clone with a count of one. This chain connects TRBV10-3 to TRBJ2-3; D is possibly TRBD1 (6 bases). Trimming cost V 3 bases and J 1 base, with 14 bases left between them. In germline, CDR1 is ENHRY, CDR2 SYGVKD. The CDR3 spans 16 residues. CDR3 sequence (DNA): TGTGCCATCAGTGACCACAGGGCCCTAGGCACAGATACGCAGTATTTT. This codes for CAISDHRALGTDTQYF.

Concerning this clone: In the same sample, other DNA sequences code for this CDR3. The V gene is TRBV7-3, the J gene TRBJ1-1; perhaps TRBD1 as D (5 bases). V was pared by 0 bases and J by 5 bases, with 7 bases between. CDR1 is SGHTA and CDR2 is FQGTGA in the germline V gene. This CDR3 is 13 amino acids long. The CDR3 reads CASSLTAGTEAFF. The CDR3 DNA is TGTGCCAGCAGCTTAACGGCAGGGACTGAAGCTTTCTTT.

V usage is TRBV5-4 and J usage is TRBJ2-5; maybe TRBD2 (7 bases). The germline V and J ends were trimmed by 4 bases and 5 bases, with 18 bases remaining between them. The CDR3 loop spans 15 amino acids. The V gene's germline CDR1 is SGHNT and CDR2 YYREEE (reference sequence). The CDR3 loop is CASSRGGGSEETQYF. The CDR3, as DNA: TGTGCCAGCAGCCGAGGGGGGGGCTCGGAGGAGACCCAGTACTTC.

The chain has TRBV6-2 or TRBV6-3 and TRBJ1-1; 9 bases map to TRBD1. Germline CDR1 and CDR2: MNHEY and SVGEGT. The CDR3 loop spans 15 amino acids. V was pared by 2 bases and J by 4 bases, with 5 bases of the junction left unmatched. CDR3 protein: CASSYPGQGSTEAFF. The CDR3, as DNA: TGTGCCAGCAGTTACCCGGGACAGGGTAGCACTGAAGCTTTCTTT.

This chain joins TRBV6-5 and TRBJ1-1; TRBD1 aligns across 8 bases. The CDR3 has 15 residues. Losses at the gene ends were 0 bases for V and 10 bases for J; bases not matched to a gene: 10. Per the germline V gene, CDR1 is MNHEY and CDR2 is SVGAGI. The CDR3 protein is CASSYSPGGFGGAFF. The CDR3 region has the DNA TGTGCCAGCAGTTACTCCCCAGGGGGCTTTGGGGGAGCTTTCTTT.

This clone was seen a handful of times. The chain recombines TRBV18 with TRBJ1-1; TRBD1 is a possible D gene (6 bases). V shed 2 bases and J shed 6 bases, with 10 bases lying between them. Germline assignment: CDR1 KGHSH and CDR2 LQKENI. The CDR3 length is 13 residues. CDR3 residues: CASSPSGDAEAFF. The DNA for the CDR3 is TGTGCCAGCTCACCATCAGGGGACGCTGAAGCTTTCTTT.

The chain has TRBV11-2 and TRBJ2-2, with D perhaps matching TRBD1 (5 bases). Germline values: CDR1 SGHAT, CDR2 FQNNGV. V lost 1 base to trimming and J lost 2 bases, with 11 bases between them. This CDR3 contains 16 residues. CDR3 DNA sequence: TGTGCCAGCAGCTTAGGTACAGGTTCCAACACCGGGGAGCTGTTTTTT. Amino acid sequence: CASSLGTGSNTGELFF.

The genes are TRBV28 and TRBJ2-6; D remains unclear. V lost 10 bases to trimming and J lost 0 bases, with 10 bases between them. This CDR3 has 14 residues. The V gene's germline CDR1 is MDHEN and CDR2 SYDVKM. CDR3 loop: CATEVHSGANVLTF. Written as DNA, the CDR3 is TGTGCCACCGAGGTTCACTCTGGGGCCAACGTCCTGACTTTC.

This clone occurred once. Other DNA sequences of this sample code for an identical CDR3. The V and J genes are TRBV12-3 or TRBV12-4 and TRBJ2-7, with D hard to call. Between the trimmed V and J ends, which lost 3 bases and 0 bases, there was a span of 6 bases. There are 13 residues in the CDR3. The CDR3 DNA reads TGTGCCAGCAGTTTCTCCCCCTCCTACGAGCAGTACTTC. Translation: CASSFSPSYEQYF.

The chain uses TRBV18 and TRBJ1-2; 9 nucleotides agree with TRBD1. Trimming cost V 5 bases and J 7 bases; bases outside gene matches: 14. CDR1 KGHSH and CDR2 LQKENI come from the germline V gene. This CDR3 has 16 amino acids. DNA for the CDR3: TGTGCCAGCTCAGGTCCCAGGACAGGGGAAGACTTTGGCTACACCTTC. Protein product: CASSGPRTGEDFGYTF.

The rearrangement links TRBV7-2 to TRBJ2-7; D unclear. CDR3 length: 13 residues. Germline V gene lookup returns CDR1 SGHTA and CDR2 FQGNSA. Trimming removed 5 bases from V and 7 bases from J, with 15 bases in between. The CDR3 reads CASSLPGRKEQYF. The CDR3 DNA reads as TGTGCCAGCAGCCTCCCGGGTAGGAAAGAGCAGTACTTC.

J is TRBJ2-2 and V is TRBV28; 7 bases fit TRBD2. The length of the CDR3 is 13 residues. Trimming removed 10 bases from V and 5 bases from J; junction bases left unmatched: 7. Germline V gene lookup returns CDR1 MDHEN and CDR2 SYDVKM. The CDR3 loop reads CATPGLLTGELFF. Written as DNA, the CDR3 is TGTGCCACCCCGGGACTACTTACCGGGGAGCTGTTTTTT.

This clone was detected only a few times. V gene TRBV6-5 combines with J gene TRBJ1-5; 8 bases are a match to TRBD1. From germline, CDR1 is MNHEY and CDR2 SVGAGI. The CDR3 spans 15 residues. V gave up 7 bases and J gave up 0 bases; unmatched junction bases: 5. Here the CDR3 reads CASTGQAYSNQPQHF. CDR3 nucleotide sequence: TGTGCCAGCACGGGACAGGCTTATAGCAATCAGCCCCAGCATTTT.

This chain uses TRBV5-6 with TRBJ2-7, with TRBD1 matching 9 bases. This CDR3 is built from 14 residues. Per germline, CDR1 SGHDT and CDR2 YYEEEE. Trimming cost V 0 bases and J 7 bases; bases outside gene matches: 5. The CDR3, as DNA: TGTGCCAGCAGCTTGGGAGGACAGGGGTGGGAGCAGTACTTC. This sequence encodes CASSLGGQGWEQYF.

With respect to this clone: A junction boundary mismatches the germline segment, possibly from a read error. The V call is TRBV5-4, the J call TRBJ1-1, with D uncertain. CDR1 is SGHNT, CDR2 YYREEE, per germline (reference sequence). The CDR3 contains 16 residues. CDR3 protein: CASSLGGSQVKTEAFF. In DNA, the CDR3 is TGTGCCAGCAGCTTGGGAGGGTCCCAGGTGAAAACTGAAGCTTTCTTT.

This CDR3 reads CASTSRRHEQYF. The CDR3 nucleotides are TGTGCCAGCACTTCTCGCAGGCACGAGCAGTACTTC. The chain combines TRBV28 with TRBJ2-7; no firm D call. V lost 7 bases to trimming and J lost 5 bases, with 12 bases between them. CDR1 and CDR2 from the germline V gene are MDHEN and SYDVKM. The CDR3 has 12 amino acids.

V and J are TRBV28 and TRBJ1-1, with D tentatively TRBD1 (5 bases). Per the germline V gene, CDR1 is MDHEN and CDR2 is SYDVKM. The ends were cut back, 4 bases at V and 1 base at J, with 7 bases in the middle. This CDR3 spans 13 amino acids. Here the CDR3 reads CASSYQGNTEAFF. CDR3 in DNA: TGTGCCAGCAGTTACCAGGGGAACACTGAAGCTTTCTTT.

This chain joins TRBV5-1 and TRBJ1-2, with 8 positions matching TRBD1. This CDR3 has 14 residues. Germline CDR1 and CDR2: SGHRS and YFSETQ. With 4 bases clipped from V and 5 bases from J, the junction kept 7 bases outside the gene matches. The CDR3 sequence is CASSDGQGEYGYTF. The CDR3 bases are TGCGCCAGCAGCGACGGACAGGGCGAATATGGCTACACCTTC.

The rearrangement joins TRBV5-1 to TRBJ2-1; TRBD1 agrees at 10 bases. In germline, CDR1 is SGHRS, CDR2 YFSETQ. V lost 4 bases to trimming and J lost 2 bases; unmatched junction nucleotides: 3. This CDR3 contains 15 residues. The CDR3 is CASSGTGDAYNEQFF. In DNA, the CDR3 is TGCGCCAGCAGCGGGACAGGGGACGCCTACAATGAGCAGTTCTTC.